The 19 T cell receptor beta chains listed next were all sequenced from one sample in a study of neoadjuvant anti-PD-1 for oral cavity cancer. Time point indicated: after neoadjuvant nivolumab, at surgical resection. Produced via immunoSEQ multiplex PCR; TCRdb's table is partial and in-frame only. This sample has approximately 16,000 clones, with around 36% found just once. The sequences come from tumor tissue, collected after nivolumab (anti-PD-1) treatment. All receptors derive from a person between 40 and 79 years old with oral cavity squamous cell carcinoma.

The sample holds a few counts of this clone. V usage is TRBV10-1 and J usage is TRBJ2-1; TRBD2 matches 14 bases. The CDR3 length is 19 residues. The V gene end was trimmed by 6 bases and the J gene end by 4 bases; junction bases not matched to a gene: 14. Germline loops: CDR1 WNHNN, CDR2 SYGVQD (reference sequence). This CDR3 reads CASSSRLAGGRSGYNEQFF. The CDR3, as DNA: TGCGCCAGCAGCTCTCGACTAGCGGGGGGGCGATCAGGATACAATGAGCAGTTCTTC.

The V call is TRBV5-5, the J call TRBJ2-5; 10 positions match TRBD1. Germline trimming cut 3 bases from V and 1 base from J; bases unmatched to any gene: 3. The CDR3 spans 15 residues. Germline V gives CDR1 SGHKS, CDR2 YYEKEE (reference sequence). The CDR3 protein is CASSSGQGIQETQYF. The CDR3 bases are TGTGCCAGCAGCTCGGGACAGGGGATCCAAGAGACCCAGTACTTC.

The chain has TRBV6-1 and TRBJ1-5; TRBD1 might be the D (6 bases). The germline V gene has CDR1 MNHNS and CDR2 SASEGT. This CDR3 comprises 14 residues. The V gene lost 4 bases and the J gene lost 3 bases, with 10 bases spanning the gap. Written as DNA, the CDR3 is TGTGCCAGCAGTGCTGGGGGCCCCAATCAGCCCCAGCATTTT. Its translation is CASSAGGPNQPQHF.

V usage is TRBV2 and J usage is TRBJ1-1, with unresolved D. Per the germline V gene, CDR1 is SNHLY and CDR2 is FYNNEI. Deletions cut 6 bases from V and 1 base from J, with 9 bases between. The CDR3 totals 13 residues. The CDR3 here is CASSLQGNTEAFF. The DNA for the CDR3 is TGTGCCAGCAGCTTGCAAGGGAACACTGAAGCTTTCTTT.

The chain combines TRBV2 with TRBJ2-5; D not resolved. CDR3 size: 14 residues. Trimming took 6 bases from V and 2 from J, leaving 13 bases between them. CDR1 is SNHLY and CDR2 is FYNNEI in the germline V gene. The CDR3 bases are TGTGCCAGCAGCCTTGGACCCGTTCAAGAGACCCAGTACTTC. Protein product: CASSLGPVQETQYF.

The chain uses TRBV2 and TRBJ2-3; TRBD1 aligns across 12 bases. After removal of 6 bases from V and 4 bases from J, the junction contained 2 bases not matched to a gene. The CDR3 consists of 14 residues. Germline CDR1 SNHLY, CDR2 FYNNEI. The CDR3 reads CASRGTGGPDTQYF. The CDR3 bases are TGTGCCAGCAGGGGGACAGGGGGCCCAGATACGCAGTATTTT.

This clone was counted a few times. In nucleotides, the CDR3 is TGTGCCAGCAGCTTGCGCGGGGGGGGCACAGATACGCAGTATTTT. This encodes CASSLRGGGTDTQYF. This chain joins TRBV11-2 and TRBJ2-3; TRBD2 agrees at 9 bases. This CDR3 is 15 amino acids long. Unmatched junction bases numbered 2, after V lost 3 bases and J lost 1 base. Germline values: CDR1 SGHAT, CDR2 FQNNGV.

The CDR3 loop is CASSLALSNYEQYF. The DNA for the CDR3 is TGTGCCAGCAGCTTGGCCCTCTCGAACTACGAGCAGTACTTC. The chain is built from TRBV5-4 and TRBJ2-7; the D is unclear. The CDR3 consists of 14 residues. Germline lookup yields CDR1 SGHNT and CDR2 YYREEE (reference sequence). Trimming removed 0 bases at V and 3 bases at J, with 10 bases between.

The chain is built from TRBV25-1 and TRBJ2-1; no reliable D call. Germline V gene lookup returns CDR1 MGHDK and CDR2 SYGVNS. This CDR3 spans 11 amino acids. The ends were cut back, 4 bases at V and 9 bases at J, with 7 bases in the middle. In DNA, the CDR3 is TGTGCCAGCAGTGGCTCCGGTGAGCAGTTCTTC. This codes for CASSGSGEQFF.

This sequence joins TRBV5-4 and TRBJ2-1; TRBD2 agrees at 11 bases. The trim removed 6 bases at V and 0 bases at J, leaving 5 bases unmatched. The CDR3 has 16 residues. Germline values: CDR1 SGHNT, CDR2 YYREEE (reference sequence). CDR3 amino acids: CASNVSGGDSYNEQFF. The CDR3 region has the DNA TGTGCCAGCAACGTTAGCGGGGGGGACTCCTACAATGAGCAGTTCTTC. The entire variable domain, with the rest obtained from reference TRBV5-4 and TRBJ2-1, is as follows: ETGVTQSPTHLIKTRGQQVTLRCSSQSGHNTVSWYQQALGQGPQFIFQYYREEENGRGNFPPRFSGLQFPNYSSELNVNALELDDSALYLCASNVSGGDSYNEQFFGPGTRLTVL.

The chain couples TRBV7-9 to TRBJ2-7, with TRBD1 identical over 9 bases. Per the germline V gene, CDR1 is SEHNR and CDR2 is FQNEAQ (reference sequence). Trimming took 9 bases from V and 4 from J; bases not matched to a gene: 7. The CDR3 consists of 13 residues. CDR3 loop: CASRQGGRYEQYF. CDR3 bases: TGTGCCAGTCGACAGGGGGGGAGATACGAGCAGTACTTC.

The chain recombines TRBV5-4 with TRBJ2-1; a weak D match, TRBD1 (7 bases). The germline gives CDR1 SGHNT, CDR2 YYREEE (reference sequence). The V end was cut by 6 bases, the J end by 0 bases, with 13 bases between. This CDR3 comprises 15 residues. CDR3 protein: CASTPGGFSYNEQFF. CDR3 DNA: TGTGCCAGCACCCCAGGGGGGTTCTCCTACAATGAGCAGTTCTTC.

This clone showed up many times. The gene calls are TRBV2 and TRBJ1-1; D remains ambiguous. This CDR3 is built from 14 residues. With 4 bases removed from V and 4 bases from J, the gap between germline ends came to 13 bases. Germline CDR1 reads SNHLY; CDR2 reads FYNNEI. CDR3 nucleotide sequence: TGTGCCAGCAGTGCTACTGAGTATAGCACTGAAGCTTTCTTT. Translation gives CASSATEYSTEAFF.

The sample holds a few counts of this clone. This chain joins TRBV10-1 and TRBJ2-1; TRBD2 is a possible D gene (6 bases). Germline-derived CDR1 and CDR2 are WNHNN and SYGVQD (reference sequence). The V end lost 6 bases, the J end lost 7 bases, and 19 bases lay between the germline ends. The CDR3 has 15 amino acids. CDR3 DNA: TGCGCCAGCAGCCTAACAGCGGGTCTTTATAATGAGCAGTTCTTC. It specifies CASSLTAGLYNEQFF.

J is TRBJ2-3 and V is TRBV12-5; maybe TRBD2 (6 bases). The CDR3 contains 18 residues. Germline V lookup: CDR1 LGHNT, CDR2 FRNRAP. V lost 1 base and J lost 1, with 18 bases in between. The CDR3 loop is CASGLEAQEGLGTDTQYF. The CDR3 bases are TGTGCTAGTGGTTTGGAGGCTCAGGAGGGTCTGGGCACAGATACGCAGTATTTT.

The chain combines TRBV27 with TRBJ2-7; 11 bases fit TRBD2. V was clipped by 2 bases and J by 5 bases; unmatched bases: 11. CDR1 is MNHEY, CDR2 SMNVEV, per germline (reference sequence). CDR3 size: 17 residues. Written as DNA, the CDR3 is TGTGCCAGCAGTTTACGTAATAGCGGGGGGGCATTGAACGAGCAGTACTTC. Its translation: CASSLRNSGGALNEQYF.

A few counts support this clone. The chain recombines TRBV7-9 with TRBJ2-3, with TRBD1 matching 7 bases. Per the germline V gene, CDR1 is SEHNR and CDR2 is FQNEAQ (reference sequence). The J segment lost 7 bases and the V segment lost 7 bases, leaving 11 bases of the junction unmatched. This CDR3 region has 14 residues. The CDR3 loop is CASIPRGLGYTQYF. The CDR3, as DNA: TGTGCCAGCATCCCTAGGGGGCTCGGGTATACGCAGTATTTT.

This chain joins TRBV5-1 and TRBJ2-7; no clear D. This CDR3 comprises 14 residues. Germline V CDR1 and CDR2: SGHRS, YFSETQ. With 1 base removed from V and 3 bases from J, the gap between germline ends came to 11 bases. CDR3 nucleotides: TGCGCCAGCAGCTTGACGCAGGATCGCTACGAGCAGTACTTC. Encoded protein: CASSLTQDRYEQYF.

The rearrangement uses TRBV7-2 and TRBJ1-4, with D unresolved. The ends were cut back, 4 bases at V and 10 bases at J, with 19 bases in the middle. CDR1 SGHTA and CDR2 FQGNSA come from the germline V gene. The CDR3 loop spans 15 amino acids. CDR3 sequence: CASSSPEVGVGKLFF. CDR3 DNA sequence: TGTGCCAGCAGCTCGCCCGAGGTGGGAGTTGGAAAACTGTTTTTT.